The sequence of this TCR beta chain was determined in a study of blood T cell repertoires in COVID-19. Study at large: Sites in the United States, Italy and Spain provided acute and convalescent COVID-19 samples. The analysed material was cDNA or gDNA that came from T cells, B-cell-depleted T cells, or PBMCs.

This clone was seen a few times. Per the authors' pipeline: Reference gene primer amplification yielded estimated nucleated cell counts. The repertoire was sequenced with immunoSEQ multiplex PCR; TCRdb's copy has only in-frame clones and lacks some. V, J and clone size were drawn from that table, and D and trimming were deduced from the DNA. The table shows under 300,000 clones, with roughly 82% occurring only once. The CDR3 loop spans 15 amino acids. Trimming removed 5 bases from V and 7 bases from J, with 18 bases in between. The germline CDR1 and CDR2 sequences are SGHKS and YYEKEE (reference sequence).

The TCR was taken from an elderly woman with active or convalescent COVID-19. The sequenced material came from peripheral blood. This chain joins TRBV5-5 and TRBJ2-2; TRBD2 might be the D (6 bases). CDR3 protein: CASRRDFSFVGELFF. DNA for the CDR3: TGTGCCAGCAGACGGGACTTCTCCTTTGTCGGGGAGCTGTTTTTT.